The T cell receptor (beta chain) under discussion was sequenced for a study of metastatic and nonmetastatic thyroid tumors. Via MiXCR, TCRdb re-called the PCR reads. Here the sample spans about 26,000 clones, roughly 25% being singletons. The V end was cut by 7 bases, the J end by 7 bases, with 17 bases between. Germline-derived CDR1 and CDR2 are WNHNN and SYGVQD (reference sequence). The CDR3 totals 13 residues. Ahead of thyroid surgery, no patient had received treatment of any kind. Source material: blood. The genes are TRBV10-1 and TRBJ2-7; unclear D gene. The source of this sequence is a female donor with papillary thyroid cancer or a benign thyroid nodule (not recorded which). Some clones in this sample may be carry-over from other donors' samples. The CDR3 bases are TGCGCCAGCATTGACTCAGAGGCTCGTGAGCAGTACTTC. Protein sequence: CASIDSEAREQYF.